This TCR beta chain came from a study of shared clonotypes between healthy human individuals. The CDR3 length is 15 residues. The V end was cut by 1 base, the J end by 7 bases, with 14 bases between. Germline-derived CDR1 and CDR2 are SGHAT and FQNNGV. Sequencing was performed with immunoSEQ multiplex PCR; in TCRdb, only in-frame clones are kept and a portion is missing. Of fewer than 600,000 clones in the sample, roughly 79% were seen once. The receptor was derived from a woman aged 40-49 years in good health. Some clones in this sample may be carry-over from other donors' samples. The chain links TRBV11-2 to TRBJ1-5; possible D gene TRBD1, 5 bases. The sequenced material came from PBMCs. The CDR3 loop reads CASSLGHVGVQPQHF. CDR3 bases: TGTGCCAGCAGCTTAGGGCACGTGGGGGTCCAGCCCCAGCATTTT.